This T cell receptor beta chain was captured in a study of human T cells and chemical hapten exposure. Time point given: patch test 1, 2 weeks after DPC sensitization. Sample treatment: therapeutic diphenylcyclopropenone sensitization with weekly scalp DPC. V was trimmed by 4 bases and J by 1 base, leaving 14 bases between them. The CDR3 has 15 amino acids. CDR1 is MDHEN, CDR2 SYDVKM, per germline. Attachment of unique molecular identifiers to individual cDNA molecules was performed in the library. TCRdb passed the RACE reads through MiXCR, listing each CDR3 protein once. This table holds about 360,000 distinct CDR3 sequences, approximately 6.3% found once. The sample holds many counts of this clonotype.

The chain uses TRBV28 and TRBJ2-7; D not resolved. The receptor was derived from a woman aged 18-35 years with alopecia areata. Some clones in this sample may be carry-over from other donors' samples. This material consisted of whole blood, taken in connection with sensitization to the hapten diphenylcyclopropenone (DPC). The CDR3 reads CASSWSRSGSYEQYF. The DNA of the CDR3 is TGTGCCAGCAGTTGGTCTCGGTCCGGATCCTACGAGCAGTACTTC.